A selection of T cell receptor beta chains follows, all from one sample in a study of blood T cell repertoires in COVID-19. Data came from immunoSEQ multiplex PCR; TCRdb stores just in-frame clones and leaves some out. The sample includes some 300,000 clones, around 89% of them seen just once. The material sequenced was peripheral blood. The source is a woman aged 30 to 39 who had recovered from COVID-19. The CDR3 runs from the conserved cysteine through the conserved F or W.

j_call cdr3_length v_call cdr3_aa
TRBJ2-3 14 TRBV7-3 CASSYGGLADTQYF
TRBJ1-1 14 TRBV3-1/TRBV3-2 CASSLRTVNTEAFF
TRBJ2-1 17 TRBV4-1 CASSQPWMRSGSDEQFF
TRBJ2-3 14 TRBV18 CASSRTSGEDTQYF
TRBJ2-1 14 TRBV2 CASCPYLSYNEQFF
TRBJ2-2 15 TRBV15 CATRGDIANTGELFF
TRBJ2-7 14 TRBV6-1 CASSEGFSGNEQYF
TRBJ2-1 13 TRBV12-3/TRBV12-4 CASMTPLRGEQFF
TRBJ2-5 15 TRBV14 CASSQARPPGETQYF
TRBJ1-1 12 TRBV2 CASRDRGTEAFF
TRBJ1-1 14 TRBV30 CAWSVGPGFTEAFF
TRBJ2-5 16 TRBV24-1 CATSDPPGGYQETQYF
TRBJ1-4 15 TRBV6-5 CASTQRGQTNEKLFF
TRBJ1-4 13 TRBV12-3/TRBV12-4 CASSPRQREKLFF
TRBJ2-1 15 TRBV4-1 CASSLLGLDLNEQFF
TRBJ2-7 13 TRBV25-1 CASRPHSSYEQYF
TRBJ2-7 16 TRBV28 CASSLYTGDRPYEQYF
TRBJ1-2 15 TRBV5-4 CASTLSQGVSYGYTF
TRBJ1-1 15 TRBV19 CASSTPTGGNTEAFF
TRBJ2-1 15 TRBV5-4 CASSSSGTGVNEQFF
TRBJ2-1 14 TRBV5-5 CASSLVGGDNEQFF
TRBJ1-4 16 TRBV15 CATSSPLRGAREKLFF
TRBJ2-2 15 TRBV5-1 CASSPKRDRAGELFF
TRBJ1-2 13 TRBV6-5 CASSWTGKGGYTF
TRBJ1-2 12 TRBV2 CASFPGGIGYTF
TRBJ2-1 13 TRBV28 CASSYRTAYEQFF
TRBJ2-5 14 TRBV19 CASRIWGGAETQYF
TRBJ1-4 17 TRBV4-1 CASSQDFLGQGYRKLFF
TRBJ2-3 14 TRBV2 CASSAGGHTDTQYF
TRBJ1-2 14 TRBV11-2 CASSLGDRVGSHTF